One and the same sample provided the 18 T cell receptor beta chains below, sequenced in a study of Ad26.COV2.S vaccination and SARS-CoV-2 variants. Some clones are missing from TCRdb's copy, which holds only in-frame ones; the method was immunoSEQ multiplex PCR. The table has around 300,000 clones, roughly 91% seen once. The treatment: roughly 19 received Ad26.COV2.S at low or high dose, single or two shots; five or six received placebo; per-sample allocation not given. Specimen acquisition occurred on day 63 following the initial vaccine or placebo injection. The sequencing used peripheral blood, collected in a trial of Ad26.COV2.S vaccine versus placebo. The receptors shown here come from a person between 18 and 65 years old who received the Ad26.COV2.S COVID-19 vaccine or a placebo.

This chain links TRBV6-5 with TRBJ1-1; D gene unclear. Germline values: CDR1 MNHEY, CDR2 SVGAGI. This CDR3 contains 13 residues. The ends were cut back, 0 bases at V and 3 bases at J, with 5 bases in the middle. The CDR3 DNA is TGTGCCAGCAGTTACTCACCGTACACTGAAGCTTTCTTT. Its translation: CASSYSPYTEAFF.

V and J are TRBV15 and TRBJ2-2; D call uncertain. Per the germline V gene, CDR1 is LNHNV and CDR2 is YYDKDF (reference sequence). This CDR3 region has 15 residues. Trimming left V 5 bases short and J 2 bases short, with 12 bases between. The CDR3 DNA is TGTGCCACCAGCCGGAGAGGCCGCAACACCGGGGAGCTGTTTTTT. The encoded protein is CATSRRGRNTGELFF.

The chain employs TRBV6-6 and TRBJ2-2; 9 bases align to TRBD2. V lost 8 bases and J lost 1; bases outside the gene matches: 2. CDR3 size: 14 residues. Germline-derived CDR1 and CDR2 are MNHNY and SVGAGI (reference sequence). The CDR3 region has the DNA TGTGCCAGCTGTAGCGGGGGGAACACCGGGGAGCTGTTTTTT. As protein: CASCSGGNTGELFF.

The CDR3 loop is CASSESTSDQPQHF. CDR3 in DNA: TGTGCCAGCAGTGAATCCACCTCCGATCAGCCCCAGCATTTT. This rearrangement joins TRBV2 to TRBJ1-5; unclear D gene. V was clipped by 2 bases and J by 5 bases, with 10 bases between them. The length of the CDR3 is 14 residues. Germline lookup yields CDR1 SNHLY and CDR2 FYNNEI.

This chain connects TRBV2 to TRBJ2-1; TRBD2 might be the D (5 bases). Germline values: CDR1 SNHLY, CDR2 FYNNEI. The V end was cut by 2 bases, the J end by 6 bases, with 8 bases between. The CDR3 extends over 13 amino acids. The CDR3 DNA sequence: TGTGCCAGCAGTGAAACTAGAAGCAATGAGCAGTTCTTC. Its protein is CASSETRSNEQFF.

J is TRBJ2-1 and V is TRBV29-1, with TRBD1 matching 7 bases. After removal of 6 bases from V and 0 bases from J, the junction contained 5 bases not matched to a gene. Per germline, CDR1 SQVTM and CDR2 ANQGSEA. CDR3 length: 14 amino acids. The CDR3 is CSVFRDSSYNEQFF. In DNA, the CDR3 is TGCAGCGTCTTCAGGGACAGCTCCTACAATGAGCAGTTCTTC.

This rearrangement joins TRBV7-9 to TRBJ2-2, with D unclear. From germline, CDR1 is SEHNR and CDR2 FQNEAQ (reference sequence). CDR3 length equals 15 residues. Trimming stripped 4 bases from V and 2 bases from J, with 11 bases between. The CDR3 loop reads CASSSRRTNTGELFF. CDR3 in DNA: TGTGCCAGCAGCTCTAGACGGACCAACACCGGGGAGCTGTTTTTT.

The chain combines TRBV5-1 with TRBJ1-4; D call uncertain. Germline V gives CDR1 SGHRS, CDR2 YFSETQ. The germline V and J ends were trimmed by 0 bases and 3 bases, with 9 bases remaining between them. The CDR3 loop spans 15 amino acids. CDR3 loop: CASSLGGVANEKLFF. As DNA, the CDR3 is TGCGCCAGCAGCTTGGGTGGGGTCGCTAATGAAAAACTGTTTTTT.

The chain uses TRBV28 and TRBJ2-5; 14 bases match TRBD2. In germline, CDR1 is MDHEN, CDR2 SYDVKM. The V segment lost 4 bases and the J segment 4 bases; nucleotides outside the gene matches: 2. This CDR3 region has 15 residues. This chain's CDR3 is CASSWTSGRLETQYF. DNA for the CDR3: TGTGCCAGCAGTTGGACTAGCGGGAGGCTAGAGACCCAGTACTTC.

This chain connects TRBV19 to TRBJ2-1; no firm D call. V dropped 2 bases and J dropped 4 bases, with 21 bases sitting between them. The CDR3 has 18 residues. The germline CDR1 and CDR2 sequences are LNHDA and SQIVND (reference sequence). The DNA for the CDR3 is TGTGCCAGTAGTATACTTACTGGAGCGCCCAGTAAGTACAATGAGCAGTTCTTC. Protein: CASSILTGAPSKYNEQFF. The full variable domain, in which reference TRBV19 and TRBJ2-1 provide the parts outside the CDR3, is DGGITQSPKYLFRKEGQNVTLSCEQNLNHDAMYWYRQDPGQGLRLIYYSQIVNDFQKGDIAEGYSVSREKKESFPLTVTSAQKNPTAFYLCASSILTGAPSKYNEQFFGPGTRLTVL.

V and J are TRBV28 and TRBJ1-1; D is unresolved. The V gene's germline CDR1 is MDHEN and CDR2 SYDVKM. There are 13 residues in the CDR3. V was clipped by 6 bases and J by 1 base, with 9 bases between them. CDR3 coding DNA: TGTGCCAGCAGCATAACAGCGAACACTGAAGCTTTCTTT. Translation gives CASSITANTEAFF.

J is TRBJ1-2 and V is TRBV7-8; no clear D gene. CDR1 and CDR2 from the germline V gene are SGHVS and FQNEAQ. V lost 3 bases, J lost 4 bases, and 15 bases lay in between. CDR3 length: 15 amino acids. The CDR3 bases are TGTGCCAGCAGCTTCGACGCTCTTGGCCTCTATGGCTACACCTTC. Translating gives CASSFDALGLYGYTF.

V is TRBV5-5 and J is TRBJ2-5; TRBD2 matches 14 bases. V lost 4 bases, J lost 4 bases, and 3 bases stayed unmatched. This CDR3 region has 15 residues. Germline CDR1 SGHKS, CDR2 YYEKEE (reference sequence). As DNA, the CDR3 is TGTGCCAGCAGCGACGGACTAGCGGGGGGAGAGACCCAGTACTTC. Protein: CASSDGLAGGETQYF. The complete variable domain, with remaining parts taken from reference TRBV5-5 and TRBJ2-5, reads DAGVTQSPTHLIKTRGQQVTLRCSPISGHKSVSWYQQVLGQGPQFIFQYYEKEERGRGNFPDRFSARQFPNYSSELNVNALLLGDSALYLCASSDGLAGGETQYFGPGTRLLVL.

The gene calls are TRBV19 and TRBJ2-1; weak D call: TRBD2 (5 bases). The V gene's germline CDR1 is LNHDA and CDR2 SQIVND (reference sequence). V gave up 9 bases and J gave up 7 bases, with 19 bases separating them. The CDR3 extends over 14 amino acids. CDR3 bases: TGTGCCAGCAAACCGGACCCATCGGGAAATGAGCAGTTCTTC. Protein sequence: CASKPDPSGNEQFF.

This sequence joins TRBV6-1 and TRBJ2-6; D gene unclear. V lost 2 bases, J lost 2 bases, and 4 bases lay in between. CDR1 and CDR2 (germline): MNHNS, SASEGT. The CDR3 has 14 amino acids. The CDR3 nucleotides are TGTGCCAGCAGTGAATGGGCTGGGGCCAACGTCCTGACTTTC. Its translation is CASSEWAGANVLTF.

The chain is built from TRBV6-2 or TRBV6-3 and TRBJ2-3, with TRBD2 identical over 10 bases. With 0 bases clipped from V and 1 base from J, the junction kept 4 bases outside the gene matches. Germline V gene lookup returns CDR1 MNHEY and CDR2 SVGEGT. CDR3 size: 17 residues. Here the CDR3 DNA reads TGTGCCAGCAGTTACTCATGGCTAGCGGGAGGCACAGATACGCAGTATTTT. It codes for CASSYSWLAGGTDTQYF.

In its sample, this clone was seen a few times. This chain uses TRBV5-6 with TRBJ2-2; D possibly matches TRBD1 or TRBD2 (5 bases each). Trimming pared 4 bases from V and 5 bases from J, leaving 6 bases between. CDR1 SGHDT and CDR2 YYEEEE come from the germline V gene. This CDR3 is built from 12 residues. CDR3 DNA sequence: TGTGCCAGCAGCGAGGGGACCGGGGAGCTGTTTTTT. Its protein product is CASSEGTGELFF.

This chain joins TRBV2 and TRBJ2-3, with D tentatively TRBD2 (7 bases). With 3 bases removed from V and 4 bases from J, the gap between germline ends came to 14 bases. The CDR3 has 15 amino acids. Germline lookup yields CDR1 SNHLY and CDR2 FYNNEI. The CDR3 is CASSDRGAGPDTQYF. The DNA for the CDR3 is TGTGCCAGCAGTGATCGGGGGGCAGGACCAGATACGCAGTATTTT.